The 31 T cell receptor beta chains below come from one sample, sequenced in a study of cytomegalovirus exposure and HLA in healthy donors. The PCR had 60 Vbeta and 13 Jbeta primers. TCRdb's copy holds only in-frame clones and misses some; the assay was immunoSEQ multiplex PCR. The sample yields roughly 130,000 clones, more than 60% seen once. The sample taken for sequencing was PBMCs. Receptors were obtained from a woman in her thirties or forties in good health and CMV-seropositive.

CDR3 sequence: CAISESGGGQNEQFF. CDR3 nucleotides: TGTGCCATCAGTGAGTCTGGGGGGGGGCAAAATGAGCAGTTCTTC. V gene TRBV10-3 combines with J gene TRBJ2-1; the D gene is possibly TRBD2 (7 bases). The CDR3 runs 15 residues. V was clipped by 0 bases and J by 7 bases, with 13 bases between them. Looked up from germline, CDR1 is ENHRY and CDR2 is SYGVKD.

The V call is TRBV5-1, the J call TRBJ2-5; 10 bases agree with TRBD2. The assigned J gene may be wrong: the sequence end matches TRBJ2-7 better. The CDR3 runs 15 residues. Germline V gene data show CDR1 as SGHRS and CDR2 as YFSETQ. The DNA for the CDR3 is TGCGCCAGCAGCTTGGATCTAGCGGGAGCGCACGAGCAGTACTTC. Translated: CASSLDLAGAHEQYF.

The chain has TRBV10-3 and TRBJ2-3; 13 bases align to TRBD2. Germline CDR1 and CDR2: ENHRY and SYGVKD. The CDR3 has 16 amino acids. V gave up 3 bases and J gave up 8 bases; unmatched junction bases: 8. The CDR3 loop is CAISETSGRADRTQYF. Written as DNA, the CDR3 is TGTGCCATCAGTGAAACTAGCGGGAGGGCCGACCGTACGCAGTATTTT.

This clone was picked up one time. V gene TRBV2 combines with J gene TRBJ1-1; 8 bases are shared with TRBD1. The CDR3 spans 14 residues. Trimming took 2 bases from V and 3 from J; bases not matched to a gene: 2. Germline V gene sequence: CDR1 SNHLY, CDR2 FYNNEI. CDR3: CASSEQGADTEAFF. The CDR3 DNA follows: TGTGCCAGCAGTGAACAGGGGGCGGACACTGAAGCTTTCTTT.

The chain employs TRBV28 and TRBJ1-1; tentative D call: TRBD1 (5 bases). The CDR3 is 12 residues long. The V end lost 2 bases, the J end lost 11 bases, and 12 bases lay between the germline ends. CDR1 and CDR2 (germline): MDHEN, SYDVKM. The CDR3 protein is CASSLPQGRAFF. CDR3 sequence (DNA): TGTGCCAGCAGTTTACCCCAGGGCAGGGCTTTCTTT. The entire variable domain, with the rest obtained from reference TRBV28 and TRBJ1-1, is as follows: DVKVTQSSRYLVKRTGEKVFLECVQDMDHENMFWYRQDPGLGLRLIYFSYDVKMKEKGDIPEGYSVSREKKERFSLILESASTNQTSMYLCASSLPQGRAFFGQGTRLTVV.

This chain uses TRBV19 with TRBJ1-1; 8 bases map to TRBD1. CDR1 and CDR2 (germline): LNHDA, SQIVND (reference sequence). V dropped 9 bases and J dropped 1; count of bases not matched to a gene: 4. The CDR3 spans 13 residues. The CDR3 DNA is TGTGCCAGCGGAACAGGGGGGAACACTGAAGCTTTCTTT. Its protein is CASGTGGNTEAFF.

The chain couples TRBV19 to TRBJ1-5; 7 bases are shared with TRBD1. The length of the CDR3 is 15 residues. Germline CDR1 is LNHDA and CDR2 is SQIVND (reference sequence). After removal of 7 bases from V and 0 bases from J, the junction contained 6 bases not matched to a gene. The CDR3 DNA reads as TGTGCCAGTATGGGGTGGACAGGTAGCAATCAGCCCCAGCATTTT. Its translation: CASMGWTGSNQPQHF.

The genes are TRBV28 and TRBJ1-2; D uncertain. The CDR3 loop spans 14 amino acids. Germline lookup yields CDR1 MDHEN and CDR2 SYDVKM. Trimming pared 2 bases from V and 4 bases from J, leaving 11 bases between. CDR3 amino acids: CASSLRGPPYGYTF. Written as DNA, the CDR3 is TGTGCCAGCAGTTTAAGAGGGCCCCCCTATGGCTACACCTTC.

This clone showed up just once. The chain couples TRBV6-9 to TRBJ2-3, with TRBD1 identical over 7 bases. This CDR3 is built from 14 residues. From germline, CDR1 is MNHGY and CDR2 SVAAGI. V lost 6 bases to trimming and J lost 1 base; unmatched junction nucleotides: 4. CDR3 region: CASRNQGGTDTQYF. CDR3 bases: TGTGCCAGCAGAAACCAGGGGGGCACAGATACGCAGTATTTT.

The genes are TRBV28 and TRBJ1-5; the D is unclear. CDR1 is MDHEN and CDR2 is SYDVKM in the germline V gene. The V end was cut by 5 bases, the J end by 2 bases, with 16 bases between. CDR3 length: 16 residues. CDR3 bases: TGTGCCAGCAGTGGTCGGCAGGTCGGGGGCAATCAGCCCCAGCATTTT. Protein sequence: CASSGRQVGGNQPQHF.

The chain links TRBV5-1 to TRBJ1-6, with unresolved D. The germline gives CDR1 SGHRS, CDR2 YFSETQ. Trimming cost V 7 bases and J 6 bases, with 17 bases left between them. The CDR3 contains 15 residues. The CDR3 region has the DNA TGCGCCAGCGGTTTCACTGATCGAATTAATTCACCCCTCCACTTT. Amino acid sequence: CASGFTDRINSPLHF.

The chain combines TRBV7-9 with TRBJ1-1, with 7 bases lining up with TRBD1. With V trimmed by 3 bases and J by 6 bases, 13 bases remained unmatched. Germline V gene data show CDR1 as SEHNR and CDR2 as FQNEAQ (reference sequence). The CDR3 runs 16 residues. In nucleotides, the CDR3 is TGTGCCAGCAGCTTGATGGAGAACAGGGGACTCTCTGAAGCTTTCTTT. Its translation: CASSLMENRGLSEAFF. Variable domain in full (rest from reference TRBV7-9 and TRBJ1-1): DTGVSQNPRHKITKRGQNVTFRCDPISEHNRLYWYRQTLGQGPEFLTYFQNEAQLEKSRLLSDRFSAERPKGSFSTLEIQRTEQGDSAMYLCASSLMENRGLSEAFFGQGTRLTVV.

This clone was counted a single time. The genes are TRBV19 and TRBJ2-7; D remains unclear. CDR1 LNHDA and CDR2 SQIVND come from the germline V gene (reference sequence). The germline V and J ends were trimmed by 6 bases and 0 bases, with 9 bases remaining between them. CDR3 length: 13 residues. The CDR3 DNA is TGTGCCAGTAGCCGACGGAGCTCCTACGAGCAGTACTTC. Its translation is CASSRRSSYEQYF.

This clone was counted once. This chain links TRBV5-1 with TRBJ2-1; TRBD1 matches at 7 bases. Trimming removed 4 bases from V and 8 bases from J; junction bases left unmatched: 15. The germline V gene encodes CDR1 SGHRS and CDR2 YFSETQ. The CDR3 is 16 residues long. The CDR3 loop reads CASSRTGQLDIYEQFF. CDR3 nucleotide sequence: TGCGCCAGCAGCCGAACGGGACAGCTGGACATCTATGAGCAGTTCTTC.

Only one count was recorded for this clone. The chain couples TRBV30 to TRBJ2-7; 8 bases line up with TRBD1. The CDR3 has 18 amino acids. Germline lookup yields CDR1 GTSNPN and CDR2 SVGIG (reference sequence). Unmatched junction bases numbered 25, after V lost 5 bases and J lost 7 bases. The CDR3 DNA is TGTGCCTGGTCCCGGGGCATGAACGCGGGCAGGGGGCTGTGTGAGCAGTACTTC. As protein: CAWSRGMNAGRGLCEQYF.

V usage is TRBV9 and J usage is TRBJ2-3; the match to TRBD2 covers 7 bases. CDR1 is SGDLS and CDR2 is YYNGEE in the germline V gene. Trimming removed 4 bases from V and 4 bases from J; junction bases left unmatched: 6. The CDR3 length is 14 residues. CDR3 amino acids: CASSLRRGSDTQYF. The CDR3 bases are TGTGCCAGCAGCCTCCGGCGGGGGTCAGATACGCAGTATTTT.

The CDR3 DNA reads TGTGCCAGCAGTTACCGGACAGACTACAATGAGCAGTTCTTC. Residues: CASSYRTDYNEQFF. The chain couples TRBV6-5 to TRBJ2-1, with D possibly TRBD1 on 6 matching bases. Germline V gene lookup returns CDR1 MNHEY and CDR2 SVGAGI. Trimming shortened V by 2 bases and J by 3 bases, and 8 bases separated the two germline ends. CDR3 length: 14 residues.

The chain joins TRBV7-9 to TRBJ2-7, with D possibly TRBD1 on 5 matching bases. From germline, CDR1 is SEHNR and CDR2 FQNEAQ (reference sequence). Trimming took 5 bases from V and 4 from J, leaving 18 bases between them. The CDR3 runs to 15 residues. The CDR3 is CASSPLTQAGYEQYF. CDR3 DNA sequence: TGTGCCAGCAGCCCTTTAACCCAAGCAGGGTACGAGCAGTACTTC.

The CDR3 coding sequence is TGTGCCTGGAGTCCTCCGGACACCAGCTACGAGCAGTACTTC. Translated, it gives CAWSPPDTSYEQYF. The gene calls are TRBV30 and TRBJ2-7; weak D call: TRBD1 (5 bases). This CDR3 comprises 14 residues. V gave up 2 bases and J gave up 3 bases, with 14 bases separating them. Germline V gene lookup returns CDR1 GTSNPN and CDR2 SVGIG (reference sequence).

The chain recombines TRBV5-1 with TRBJ2-3; tentative D call: TRBD1 (6 bases). Trimming removed 4 bases at V and 0 bases at J, with 15 bases between. Germline V gene data show CDR1 as SGHRS and CDR2 as YFSETQ. The length of the CDR3 is 16 residues. The CDR3 nucleotides read TGCGCCAGCAGCACGACAGGACCGGGGAGCACAGATACGCAGTATTTT. Translating it yields CASSTTGPGSTDTQYF.

In its sample, this clone was seen once. CDR3 coding DNA: TGTGCCAGCAGCTTAGCGCCCGGAAAGGGGGCTAAGGCAGATACGCAGTATTTT. It translates to CASSLAPGKGAKADTQYF. The chain employs TRBV7-2 and TRBJ2-3; the match to TRBD1 covers 7 bases. From germline, CDR1 is SGHTA and CDR2 FQGNSA. The CDR3 covers 18 residues. The junction had 13 bases not matched to a gene; V was cut back by 0 bases and J by 4 bases.

This rearrangement joins TRBV6-6 to TRBJ2-7; 7 nucleotides line up with TRBD2. This CDR3 contains 13 residues. CDR1 is MNHNY and CDR2 is SVGAGI in the germline V gene (reference sequence). V shed 4 bases and J 4 bases; nucleotides not matched to a gene: 4. DNA of the CDR3: TGTGCCAGCAGTTGGCCTAGCGGATACGAGCAGTACTTC. It is translated as CASSWPSGYEQYF.

This sequence joins TRBV19 and TRBJ2-6; D is ambiguous. V gave up 7 bases and J gave up 4 bases, with 14 bases separating them. This CDR3 is 15 amino acids long. In germline, CDR1 is LNHDA, CDR2 SQIVND (reference sequence). The CDR3 protein is CASIPRSLGANVLTF. The CDR3, as DNA: TGTGCCAGTATCCCCAGATCTCTGGGGGCCAACGTCCTGACTTTC.

The rearrangement links TRBV14 to TRBJ2-2, with TRBD2 as a possible D gene (5 bases). Germline lookup yields CDR1 SGHDN and CDR2 FVKESK. V gave up 4 bases and J gave up 4 bases, with 22 bases separating them. This CDR3 region has 18 residues. CDR3 DNA sequence: TGTGCCAGCAGCCCCTTGAGAGGGTCCAGCTCTAGCACCGGGGAGCTGTTTTTT. Protein product: CASSPLRGSSSSTGELFF. The whole variable domain, filled in from reference TRBV14 and TRBJ2-2, reads EAGVTQFPSHSVIEKGQTVTLRCDPISGHDNLYWYRRVMGKEIKFLLHFVKESKQDESGMPNNRFLAERTGGTYSTLKVQPAELEDSGVYFCASSPLRGSSSSTGELFFGEGSRLTVL.

This chain links TRBV9 with TRBJ2-1; maybe TRBD2 (6 bases). From germline, CDR1 is SGDLS and CDR2 YYNGEE. Trimming removed 1 base from V and 5 bases from J, with 10 bases in between. CDR3 length: 14 residues. The CDR3 DNA reads TGTGCCAGCAGCGTACACCTAGCGAACAATGAGCAGTTCTTC. Protein product: CASSVHLANNEQFF.

The rearrangement joins TRBV5-1 to TRBJ1-3; 9 positions agree with TRBD1. The CDR3 runs 18 residues. Looked up from germline, CDR1 is SGHRS and CDR2 is YFSETQ. Germline trimming cut 3 bases from V and 0 bases from J; bases unmatched to any gene: 10. In DNA form, the CDR3 reads TGCGCCAGCAGCTCCAGCGGGACAGGGACCCCCTCTGGAAACACCATATATTTT. The encoded protein is CASSSSGTGTPSGNTIYF.

The rearrangement links TRBV19 to TRBJ1-5; the D gene is possibly TRBD1 (6 bases). The germline CDR1 and CDR2 sequences are LNHDA and SQIVND (reference sequence). The CDR3 runs to 13 residues. Trimming shortened V by 7 bases and J by 6 bases, and 13 bases separated the two germline ends. Here the CDR3 DNA reads TGTGCCAGTACCCGAAGCAGGGGTCAGCCCCAGCATTTT. Residues: CASTRSRGQPQHF.

The V gene is TRBV4-1, the J gene TRBJ1-6; 8 bases line up with TRBD1. Trimming removed 1 base from V and 8 bases from J; junction bases left unmatched: 16. CDR1 and CDR2 (germline): MGHRA, YSYEKL. The CDR3 is 19 residues long. The CDR3 protein is CASSQAGTGLMFTDSPLHF. For the CDR3, the DNA is TGCGCCAGCAGCCAAGCCGGGACAGGCTTAATGTTTACGGATTCACCCCTCCACTTT.

The V gene is TRBV19, the J gene TRBJ1-2; the match to TRBD1 covers 7 bases. This CDR3 is built from 14 residues. The trim removed 0 bases at V and 6 bases at J, leaving 4 bases unmatched. Per the germline V gene, CDR1 is LNHDA and CDR2 is SQIVND (reference sequence). CDR3: CASSIERGPNGYTF. For the CDR3, the DNA is TGTGCCAGTAGTATAGAGAGGGGGCCGAATGGCTACACCTTC.

The CDR3 DNA reads TGTGCCAGCAGCTTGGGGGGGCTCCCTGCCACCTACGAGCAGTACTTC. This gives the protein CASSLGGLPATYEQYF. The chain has TRBV5-4 and TRBJ2-7, with TRBD1 as a possible D gene (6 bases). Germline loops: CDR1 SGHNT, CDR2 YYREEE (reference sequence). This CDR3 spans 16 amino acids. V was clipped by 0 bases and J by 2 bases, with 15 bases between them.

The chain uses TRBV25-1 and TRBJ1-2; 8 bases line up with TRBD1. Looked up from germline, CDR1 is MGHDK and CDR2 is SYGVNS. V lost 7 bases, J lost 2 bases, and 6 bases stayed unmatched. The CDR3 consists of 14 residues. CDR3 in amino acids: CASTQPGGNYGYTF. The CDR3 DNA sequence: TGTGCCAGCACACAACCAGGGGGCAACTATGGCTACACCTTC.